One and the same sample provided the 8 T cell receptor beta chains below, sequenced in a study of cytomegalovirus exposure and HLA in healthy donors. The PCR had 60 Vbeta and 13 Jbeta primers. The repertoire was sequenced with immunoSEQ multiplex PCR; TCRdb's copy has only in-frame clones and lacks some. The sample yields about 120,000 clones, approximately 80% seen once. The sample comprised PBMCs. These receptors were taken from a man under 40 in good health and CMV-seronegative.

The V call is TRBV11-3, the J call TRBJ2-1, with 9 bases fitting TRBD2. Trimming took 5 bases from V and 4 from J; bases not matched to a gene: 9. Per germline, CDR1 SGHNT and CDR2 YENEEA. The CDR3 sequence is 16 residues long. The CDR3 loop reads CASSQESGRPYNEQFF. The CDR3, as DNA: TGTGCCAGCAGCCAAGAGAGCGGGAGGCCTTACAATGAGCAGTTCTTC.

This clone was found a few times. The rearrangement joins TRBV5-4 to TRBJ2-1; TRBD2 aligns across 10 bases. CDR3 size: 16 residues. Germline lookup yields CDR1 SGHNT and CDR2 YYREEE (reference sequence). Trimming removed 6 bases from V and 7 bases from J; junction bases left unmatched: 13. The CDR3 nucleotides are TGTGCCAGCACCACATCCCTAGCGGGAGAGGGGAATGAGCAGTTCTTC. Protein sequence: CASTTSLAGEGNEQFF.

This clone is a singleton in its sample. The chain carries TRBV11-2 and TRBJ1-2; D unresolved. The ends were cut back, 1 base at V and 2 bases at J, with 17 bases in the middle. Germline V CDR1 and CDR2: SGHAT, FQNNGV. This CDR3 is 17 amino acids long. Here the CDR3 DNA reads TGTGCCAGCAGCTTAGCGAGGGCGGCAGGACCAAACTATGGCTACACCTTC. Its protein product is CASSLARAAGPNYGYTF.

This chain links TRBV6-5 with TRBJ2-5; 11 bases align to TRBD2. Trimming took 5 bases from V and 2 from J; bases not matched to a gene: 4. The CDR3 runs to 15 residues. Germline V gives CDR1 MNHEY, CDR2 SVGAGI. CDR3 bases: TGTGCCAGCAGTCGCGGGACTAGCGGTCAAGAGACCCAGTACTTC. It is translated as CASSRGTSGQETQYF.

The chain is built from TRBV2 and TRBJ1-4, with 7 bases identical to TRBD1. The length of the CDR3 is 12 residues. Unmatched junction bases numbered 6, after V lost 10 bases and J lost 7 bases. Germline-derived CDR1 and CDR2 are SNHLY and FYNNEI. Here the CDR3 reads CATSTGFEKLFF. CDR3 nucleotide sequence: TGTGCCACTTCGACAGGGTTTGAAAAACTGTTTTTT.

The chain combines TRBV4-3 with TRBJ1-5; D is ambiguous. CDR1 is LGHNA, CDR2 YSLEER, per germline. With 0 bases removed from V and 7 bases from J, the gap between germline ends came to 13 bases. CDR3 length: 15 residues. The CDR3 DNA reads TGCGCCAGCAGCCAAGATAGGAGGGTTCACCAGCCCCAGCATTTT. It is translated as CASSQDRRVHQPQHF.

The chain carries TRBV9 and TRBJ2-2; 7 nucleotides align to TRBD1. Germline loops: CDR1 SGDLS, CDR2 YYNGEE. This CDR3 region has 20 residues. With V trimmed by 3 bases and J by 0 bases, 17 bases remained unmatched. The CDR3: CASSASTGVRGGANTGELFF. DNA for the CDR3: TGTGCCAGCAGCGCGAGTACAGGGGTCCGAGGTGGCGCGAACACCGGGGAGCTGTTTTTT.

This clone was picked up one time. The chain is built from TRBV27 and TRBJ2-3, with TRBD2 identical over 9 bases. With V trimmed by 2 bases and J by 3 bases, 12 bases remained unmatched. The germline gives CDR1 MNHEY, CDR2 SMNVEV (reference sequence). This CDR3 spans 18 amino acids. The CDR3 bases are TGTGCCAGCAGTTTACGTTTAACGGCGGGAGGGTTTACAGATACGCAGTATTTT. It yields the protein CASSLRLTAGGFTDTQYF.